A selection of T cell receptor beta chains follows, all from one sample in a study of T cell repertoires in cytomegalovirus infection. TCRdb used MiXCR to reprocess the reads, holding one entry per CDR3 protein. The profile shows roughly 150,000 distinct CDR3 sequences, roughly 20% of them singletons. Their antigen targets remain unknown. The starting material was CD8+ T cells from cultured PBMCs, obtained from culture after CMV antigen stimulation. The source is a human donor in good health (CMV status not recorded). Some clones in this sample may be carry-over from other donors' samples. The CDR3 runs from the conserved cysteine through the conserved F or W. A D gene is named only where the DNA matches it firmly. Some rows have no size entry. The others give once, few or many, or a class for an expanded clone.

v_call	j_call	d_call	clone_size	cdr3_aa
TRBV12-3/TRBV12-4	TRBJ2-5	-	-	CASSPILGQETQYF
TRBV4-1	TRBJ1-4	-	-	CASGPGASNEKLSF
TRBV7-8	TRBJ1-1	TRBD1	few	CASSPGTGGRTEAFF
TRBV6-1	TRBJ1-6	-	-	CASGRKGGNNSPLHF
TRBV28	TRBJ2-7	-	-	CASSSYWLDSARGDEQYF
TRBV7-9	TRBJ2-5	-	few	CASKGPHSGTQYF
TRBV4-1	TRBJ1-4	-	-	CASSQEGGDGNEKLFF
TRBV7-3	TRBJ2-7	-	few	CASSQESPGEQYF
TRBV7-3	TRBJ2-2	TRBD1	-	CASSLRGGPNGELFF
TRBV7-2	TRBJ2-3	TRBD2	few	CASSPHSGGFTDTQYF
TRBV20-1	TRBJ2-7	-	few	CSANPRGHLIYEQYF
TRBV12-3/TRBV12-4	TRBJ2-1	TRBD2	few	CASSFSGGANEQFF